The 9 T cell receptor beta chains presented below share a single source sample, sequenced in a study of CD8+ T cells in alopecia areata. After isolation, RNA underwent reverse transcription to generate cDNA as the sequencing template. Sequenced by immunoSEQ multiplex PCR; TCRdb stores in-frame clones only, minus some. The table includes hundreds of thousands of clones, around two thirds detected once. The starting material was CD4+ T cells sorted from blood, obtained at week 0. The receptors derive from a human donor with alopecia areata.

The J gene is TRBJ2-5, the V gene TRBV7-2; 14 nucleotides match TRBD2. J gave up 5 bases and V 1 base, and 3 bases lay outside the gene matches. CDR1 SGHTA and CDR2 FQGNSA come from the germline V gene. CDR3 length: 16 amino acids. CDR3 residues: CASSLVRTSGGETQYF. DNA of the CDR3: TGTGCCAGCAGCTTAGTCAGGACTAGCGGGGGGGAGACCCAGTACTTC.

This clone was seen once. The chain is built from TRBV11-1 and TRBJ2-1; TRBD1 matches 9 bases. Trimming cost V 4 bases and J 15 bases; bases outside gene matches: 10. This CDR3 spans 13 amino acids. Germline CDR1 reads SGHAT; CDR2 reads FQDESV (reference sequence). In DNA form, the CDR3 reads TGTGCCAGCAGCTATCCGCAGGGGACAGGGCCGTTCTTC. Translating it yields CASSYPQGTGPFF.

The CDR3 sequence is CSVESGRDGYGYTF. DNA for the CDR3: TGCAGCGTTGAATCGGGCCGCGACGGATATGGCTACACCTTC. V usage is TRBV29-1 and J usage is TRBJ1-2; no reliable D call. The germline gives CDR1 SQVTM, CDR2 ANQGSEA. The CDR3 runs to 14 residues. Trimming took off 2 bases at V and 5 bases at J, with 15 bases between the two ends.

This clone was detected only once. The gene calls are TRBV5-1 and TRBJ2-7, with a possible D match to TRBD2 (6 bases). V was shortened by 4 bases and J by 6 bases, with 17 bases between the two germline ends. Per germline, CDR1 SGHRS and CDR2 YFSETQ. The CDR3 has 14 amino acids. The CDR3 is CASSPTLVGGEQYF. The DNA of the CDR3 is TGCGCCAGCAGCCCAACGCTTGTGGGGGGCGAGCAGTACTTC.

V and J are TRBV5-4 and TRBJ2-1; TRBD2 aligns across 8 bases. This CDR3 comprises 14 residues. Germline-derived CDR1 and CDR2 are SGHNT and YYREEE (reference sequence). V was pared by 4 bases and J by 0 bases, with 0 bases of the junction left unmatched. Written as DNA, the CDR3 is TGTGCCAGCAGCAGCGGGGGCTCCTACAATGAGCAGTTCTTC. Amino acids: CASSSGGSYNEQFF. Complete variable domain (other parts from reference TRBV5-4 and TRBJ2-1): ETGVTQSPTHLIKTRGQQVTLRCSSQSGHNTVSWYQQALGQGPQFIFQYYREEENGRGNFPPRFSGLQFPNYSSELNVNALELDDSALYLCASSSGGSYNEQFFGPGTRLTVL.

In DNA form, the CDR3 reads TGTGCCAGCAGCGTAGACGGCAGCACGACCTACGAGCAGTACTTC. This encodes CASSVDGSTTYEQYF. The chain links TRBV9 to TRBJ2-7, with D uncertain. V was clipped by 0 bases and J by 2 bases, with 12 bases between them. The CDR3 length is 15 residues. Germline assignment: CDR1 SGDLS and CDR2 YYNGEE.

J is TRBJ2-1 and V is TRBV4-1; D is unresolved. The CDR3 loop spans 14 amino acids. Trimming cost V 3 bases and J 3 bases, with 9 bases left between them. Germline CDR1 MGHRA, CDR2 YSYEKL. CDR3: CASSHRTDYNEQFF. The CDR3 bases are TGCGCCAGCAGCCATCGGACCGACTACAATGAGCAGTTCTTC.

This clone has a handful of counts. This chain's CDR3 is CASSIMGGRGEKLFF. The CDR3 DNA sequence: TGTGCCAGCAGCATAATGGGTGGCCGGGGTGAAAAACTGTTTTTT. The gene calls are TRBV7-2 and TRBJ1-4; D ambiguous. Germline CDR1 is SGHTA and CDR2 is FQGNSA. The V end was cut by 5 bases, the J end by 7 bases, with 17 bases between. This CDR3 spans 15 amino acids.

CDR3 nucleotides: TGTGCCAGCAGTGAGGGACAGGCCTATAATTCACCCCTCCACTTT. Amino acids: CASSEGQAYNSPLHF. The chain employs TRBV2 and TRBJ1-6, with 8 bases matching TRBD1. Germline loops: CDR1 SNHLY, CDR2 FYNNEI. V gave up 3 bases and J gave up 2 bases; unmatched junction bases: 0. CDR3 length: 15 residues.